Listed below are T cell receptor beta chains from one sample, sequenced in a study of T cell repertoires in cytomegalovirus infection. TCRdb called the reads again in MiXCR, with one record for every CDR3 protein. Here the sample spans around 120,000 distinct CDR3 sequences, 20% to 30% being singletons. These receptors lack a known antigen. Sequencing was performed on PBMCs, sequenced either directly or after in vitro stimulation (not recorded which). The receptors stem from a human donor in good health (CMV status not recorded). Some clones in this sample may be carry-over from other donors' samples. CDR3s include the opening cysteine and the closing phenylalanine or tryptophan. The D gene is left open where the match is weak. A row's size may be missing; if present it is once, few, many or a size class.

clone size	J gene	V gene	D gene	CDR3 protein	CDR3 DNA
-	TRBJ2-1	TRBV7-2	-	CASIGIPRGNEQFF	TGTGCCAGCATCGGGATCCCAAGGGGTAATGAGCAGTTCTTC
-	TRBJ2-1	TRBV7-2	TRBD2	CASSLEAGGYNEQFF	TGTGCCAGCAGCTTAGAAGCGGGAGGGTACAATGAGCAGTTCTTC
many	TRBJ2-1	TRBV14	TRBD2	CASSRIAGAKGEQFF	TGTGCCAGCAGCCGAATAGCGGGAGCAAAGGGTGAGCAGTTCTTC
many	TRBJ1-1	TRBV7-2	-	CASSRTTLNTEAFF	TGTGCCAGCAGCCGTACAACTTTGAACACTGAAGCTTTCTTT
-	TRBJ2-1	TRBV24-1	TRBD2	CATAGLGEANEQFF	TGTGCCACCGCGGGACTAGGTGAGGCCAATGAGCAGTTCTTC
few	TRBJ2-3	TRBV5-4	-	CASSLVARTSTDTQYF	TGTGCCAGCAGCTTGGTGGCTAGGACTAGCACAGATACGCAGTATTTT
-	TRBJ2-7	TRBV30	-	CAWRRGTYEQYF	TGTGCCTGGAGAAGGGGTACCTACGAGCAGTACTTC
-	TRBJ2-1	TRBV28	-	CASSPHESGLLEQFF	TGTGCCAGCAGTCCCCATGAATCAGGGCTCCTTGAGCAGTTCTTC
many	TRBJ2-3	TRBV7-8	TRBD1	CASSLNPQGSWTDTQYF	TGTGCCAGCAGCCTCAACCCACAGGGGAGTTGGACAGATACGCAGTATTTT
many	TRBJ2-7	TRBV6-1	TRBD2	CASSEGTSGSYEQYF	TGTGCCAGCAGTGAGGGGACTAGCGGCTCCTACGAGCAGTACTTC
many	TRBJ2-1	TRBV11-2	TRBD2	CASSSIAGGRWNEQFF	TGTGCCAGCAGCTCTATAGCGGGAGGCCGGTGGAATGAGCAGTTCTTC
few	TRBJ2-7	TRBV6-1	TRBD1	CASSYEAGGSYEQYF	TGTGCCAGCAGTTATGAGGCAGGGGGTAGTTACGAGCAGTACTTC
many	TRBJ2-1	TRBV12-3/TRBV12-4	TRBD1	CASSRSGTGDHEQFF	TGTGCCAGCAGTCGCTCCGGGACAGGGGACCATGAGCAGTTCTTC
-	TRBJ2-5	TRBV19	TRBD1	CASSSGQGGQETQYF	TGTGCCAGTAGTTCGGGACAGGGGGGACAAGAGACCCAGTACTTC
many	TRBJ2-1	TRBV7-6	-	CASSLVDLGAYNEQFF	TGTGCCAGCAGCTTAGTGGACTTGGGGGCCTACAATGAGCAGTTCTTC
few	TRBJ2-7	TRBV7-2	-	CASSLGSFGYEQYF	TGTGCCAGCAGCTTAGGAAGTTTCGGCTACGAGCAGTACTTC
-	TRBJ1-5	TRBV27	-	CASSLFTGSNQPQHF	TGTGCCAGCAGTTTATTTACAGGGAGCAATCAGCCCCAGCATTTT
-	TRBJ1-1	TRBV7-9	-	CASSLAISRVNTEAFF	TGTGCCAGCAGCTTAGCAATTTCGCGGGTGAACACTGAAGCTTTCTTT